The rows below give T cell receptor beta chains drawn from one sample of a study of lymphopenia after photon versus proton radiotherapy. Assay used: immunoSEQ multiplex PCR; TCRdb lists only in-frame clones, some missing. Here the sample spans 25,000 to 35,000 clones, roughly 89% being singletons. The sample in question was peripheral blood, obtained from a patient treated with proton-based radiotherapy. The receptors come from a woman in her 70s with pancreatic cancer. Some clones in this sample may be carry-over from other donors' samples. The CDR3 runs from the conserved cysteine through the conserved F or W. The D gene is left open where the match is weak. Size is stated for part of the rows, as once, few or many counts, or as a class when the clone is expanded.

. | . | TRBJ1-6 | TRBV19 | 15 | CASSYSRLNNSPLHF | TGTGCCAGTAGTTACTCCAGGTTGAATAATTCACCCCTCCACTTT
. | . | TRBJ1-1 | TRBV9 | 17 | CASSVDGQGPLNTEAFF | TGTGCCAGCAGCGTAGACGGGCAGGGCCCCTTGAACACTGAAGCTTTCTTT
. | . | TRBJ2-2 | TRBV18 | 13 | CASSGSPTGELFF | TGTGCCAGCTCAGGTAGCCCGACCGGGGAGCTGTTTTTT
. | . | TRBJ2-5 | TRBV5-4 | 13 | CASSFPLEETQYF | TGTGCCAGCAGCTTTCCCTTAGAAGAGACCCAGTACTTC
. | . | TRBJ1-5 | TRBV6-5 | 14 | CASSYARLNQPQHF | TGTGCCAGCAGTTACGCGCGTCTAAATCAGCCCCAGCATTTT
. | . | TRBJ1-2 | TRBV6-5 | 15 | CASSYSTGGDYGYTF | TGTGCCAGCAGTTACTCCACGGGGGGTGACTATGGCTACACCTTC
. | . | TRBJ1-2 | TRBV4-1 | 14 | CASSPDGGLYGYTF | TGCGCCAGCAGCCCCGACGGGGGCCTATATGGCTACACCTTC
. | . | TRBJ2-7 | TRBV7-2 | 13 | CASRPTTAYEQYF | TGTGCCAGCAGACCTACGACGGCCTACGAGCAGTACTTC
. | . | TRBJ2-7 | TRBV10-3 | 14 | CAISDGTVSYEQYF | TGTGCCATCAGTGATGGAACGGTCTCCTACGAGCAGTACTTC
. | . | TRBJ2-7 | TRBV5-8 | 13 | CASSLGQMYEQYF | TGTGCCAGCAGCTTGGGTCAGATGTACGAGCAGTACTTC
. | . | TRBJ1-4 | TRBV9 | 15 | CASSLRGDLSEKLFF | TGTGCCAGCAGCCTCCGCGGGGACTTGAGTGAAAAACTGTTTTTT
. | TRBD1 | TRBJ2-7 | TRBV19 | 14 | CASRRTGNPYEQYF | TGTGCCAGTAGGCGGACAGGGAATCCCTACGAGCAGTACTTC
. | . | TRBJ2-2 | TRBV21-1 | 18 | CASSNIRLRATNTGELFF | TGTGCCAGCAGCAATATTCGGTTGCGGGCGACGAACACCGGGGAGCTGTTTTTT
. | . | TRBJ1-2 | TRBV6-1 | 15 | CASSSDRLDFYGYTF | TGTGCCAGCAGTTCGGACAGACTCGACTTTTATGGCTACACCTTC
. | . | TRBJ2-2 | TRBV18 | 14 | CASSPIADTGELFF | TGTGCCAGCTCACCAATTGCGGATACCGGGGAGCTGTTTTTT
. | . | TRBJ2-1 | TRBV6-1 | 15 | CASSESHMTYNEQFF | TGTGCCAGCAGTGAATCCCACATGACCTACAATGAGCAGTTCTTC
. | . | TRBJ1-3 | TRBV10-3 | 14 | CAISVTGSGNTIYF | TGTGCCATCAGTGTCACAGGGTCTGGAAACACCATATATTTT
. | TRBD2 | TRBJ2-3 | TRBV12-5 | 22 | CASGLIPSTGTSGTRFTDTQYF | TGTGCTAGTGGTTTGATTCCTTCGACCGGGACTAGCGGGACCAGGTTCACAGATACGCAGTATTTT
. | TRBD1 | TRBJ2-2 | TRBV10-1 | 16 | CASCNIRGRTTGELFF | TGCGCCAGCTGTAACATCAGGGGGCGGACCACCGGGGAGCTGTTTTTT
. | TRBD1 | TRBJ1-3 | TRBV18 | 15 | CASSPSGTGSNTIYF | TGTGCCAGCTCACCGTCCGGGACAGGGAGTAACACCATATATTTT
. | . | TRBJ2-1 | TRBV5-1 | 11 | CASSNYNEQFF | TGCGCCAGCAGCAACTACAATGAGCAGTTCTTC
. | TRBD2 | TRBJ2-1 | TRBV4-1 | 14 | CASSFGGGSNEQFF | TGCGCCAGCAGCTTCGGCGGGGGATCCAATGAGCAGTTCTTC
once | TRBD1 | TRBJ2-6 | TRBV25-1 | 18 | CASSVPGQGNAGANVLTF | TGTGCCAGCAGTGTCCCGGGACAGGGTAATGCTGGGGCCAACGTCCTGACTTTC
. | TRBD1 | TRBJ1-1 | TRBV19 | 20 | CASRRTDFRDRGSMNTEAFF | TGTGCCAGTAGGAGAACCGACTTCCGGGACAGGGGATCGATGAACACTGAAGCTTTCTTT
. | . | TRBJ1-1 | TRBV7-3 | 11 | CASSPQGFAFF | TGTGCCAGCAGCCCACAGGGTTTCGCTTTCTTT
. | TRBD1 | TRBJ1-1 | TRBV7-2 | 13 | CASRGQGVTEAFF | TGTGCCAGCCGGGGACAGGGGGTCACTGAAGCTTTCTTT
. | TRBD1 | TRBJ2-7 | TRBV10-3 | 14 | CAISDRDRVYEQYF | TGTGCCATCAGTGACCGGGACAGGGTCTACGAGCAGTACTTC
. | . | TRBJ2-1 | TRBV28 | 13 | CASSFSPRDEQFF | TGTGCCAGCAGTTTCTCCCCTCGCGATGAGCAGTTCTTC
. | TRBD1 | TRBJ1-1 | TRBV18 | 15 | CASSPIQGVNTEAFF | TGTGCCAGCTCACCAATTCAGGGGGTCAACACTGAAGCTTTCTTT
. | . | TRBJ1-3 | TRBV28 | 15 | CASSVSGDSGNTIYF | TGTGCCAGCAGTGTCTCCGGGGACTCTGGAAACACCATATATTTT
. | TRBD2 | TRBJ2-1 | TRBV27 | 20 | CASSPYERGLAGGVHNEQFF | TGTGCCAGCAGTCCCTACGAGCGCGGACTAGCGGGAGGGGTTCACAATGAGCAGTTCTTC
. | TRBD1 | TRBJ1-2 | TRBV7-9 | 18 | CASGSSFLDRGNYYGYTF | TGTGCCAGCGGCTCCTCTTTTCTTGACAGGGGAAATTACTATGGCTACACCTTC
. | . | TRBJ2-1 | TRBV14 | 14 | CASSQASVYNEQFF | TGTGCCAGCAGCCAAGCCTCAGTTTACAATGAGCAGTTCTTC
. | TRBD1 | TRBJ2-7 | TRBV6-5 | 15 | CASRGTGTGPYEQYF | TGTGCCAGCAGGGGGACCGGGACAGGGCCCTACGAGCAGTACTTC
few | TRBD2 | TRBJ2-5 | TRBV6-1 | 14 | CASRDLAGGVTQYF | TGTGCCAGCAGGGATCTAGCGGGAGGCGTGACCCAGTACTTC
. | . | TRBJ2-3 | TRBV16 | 15 | CASSQFDSSTDTQYF | TGTGCCAGCAGCCAATTCGACAGCAGCACAGATACGCAGTATTTT
. | TRBD1 | TRBJ2-1 | TRBV19 | 12 | CASSIGTGGAFF | TGTGCCAGTAGTATAGGTACAGGGGGCGCGTTCTTC
. | TRBD2 | TRBJ2-7 | TRBV28 | 15 | CASRPAGTSFYEQYF | TGTGCCAGCAGACCTGCCGGGACTAGCTTCTACGAGCAGTACTTC
. | . | TRBJ2-3 | TRBV5-1 | 15 | CASSLAGAETDTQYF | TGCGCCAGCAGCTTGGCCGGGGCAGAGACAGATACGCAGTATTTT
. | . | TRBJ2-1 | TRBV6-1 | 13 | CASSGPVYNEQFF | TGTGCCAGCAGTGGGCCTGTTTACAATGAGCAGTTCTTC
. | . | TRBJ1-5 | TRBV6-6 | 16 | CASSYRAQGGYQPQHF | TGTGCCAGCAGTTACAGGGCACAGGGAGGTTACCAGCCCCAGCATTTT
. | . | TRBJ1-5 | TRBV4-1 | 19 | CASSQDQGRVSGGNQPQHF | TGCGCCAGCAGCCAAGATCAAGGGAGAGTGAGTGGGGGCAATCAGCCCCAGCATTTT
. | . | TRBJ2-7 | TRBV6-6 | 14 | CASSWGREFYEQYF | TGTGCCAGCAGCTGGGGGCGGGAGTTCTACGAGCAGTACTTC
. | . | TRBJ2-1 | TRBV7-2 | 16 | CASSLAGGVVGNEQFF | TGTGCCAGCAGCTTAGCAGGAGGGGTTGTCGGCAATGAGCAGTTCTTC
. | TRBD1 | TRBJ2-7 | TRBV7-2 | 15 | CASSIDRALSYEQYF | TGTGCCAGCAGCATAGACAGGGCCCTCAGCTACGAGCAGTACTTC
. | . | TRBJ2-1 | TRBV28 | 14 | CASQIPGLVNEQFF | TGTGCCAGCCAAATTCCGGGACTGGTTAATGAGCAGTTCTTC
. | . | TRBJ1-4 | TRBV5-1 | 15 | CASSLDGGPDEKLFF | TGCGCCAGCAGCTTGGATGGGGGCCCTGATGAAAAACTGTTTTTT
. | TRBD1 | TRBJ2-2 | TRBV19 | 18 | CASRGPHWGQINTGELFF | TGTGCCAGTAGAGGGCCCCATTGGGGACAGATAAACACCGGGGAGCTGTTTTTT
. | . | TRBJ2-1 | TRBV30 | 15 | CAWSVPGPSYNEQFF | TGTGCCTGGAGTGTACCGGGACCCTCCTACAATGAGCAGTTCTTC
. | . | TRBJ1-1 | TRBV5-8 | 19 | CASSLTRGGRRQKNTEAFF | TGTGCCAGCAGCTTGACCCGGGGCGGGCGGAGACAGAAGAACACTGAAGCTTTCTTT
. | . | TRBJ2-3 | TRBV13 | 13 | CASALAGTDTQYF | TGTGCCAGCGCCTTAGCGGGCACAGATACGCAGTATTTT
. | TRBD1 | TRBJ1-2 | TRBV27 | 13 | CASSLQGNYGYTF | TGTGCCAGCAGCCTACAGGGGAACTATGGCTACACCTTC
. | TRBD1 | TRBJ2-5 | TRBV5-1 | 16 | CASSPPTGGSFQTQYF | TGCGCCAGCAGCCCGCCGACAGGGGGCTCATTCCAGACCCAGTACTTC
. | TRBD2 | TRBJ2-7 | TRBV5-1 | 16 | CASSPQGLAGEYEQYF | TGCGCCAGCAGCCCCCAAGGACTAGCGGGAGAGTACGAGCAGTACTTC
. | TRBD2 | TRBJ2-7 | TRBV28 | 16 | CASSLQPGLANYEQYF | TGTGCCAGCAGTCTACAACCGGGACTAGCAAACTACGAGCAGTACTTC
. | . | TRBJ2-1 | TRBV7-8 | 12 | CASSRTYNEQFF | TGTGCCAGCAGCCGAACCTACAATGAGCAGTTCTTC
. | . | TRBJ1-2 | TRBV5-4 | 13 | CASGSTERYGYTF | TGTGCCAGCGGCAGCACGGAACGCTATGGCTACACCTTC
. | . | TRBJ1-4 | TRBV30 | 13 | CAWGDLGAEKLFF | TGTGCCTGGGGGGACCTCGGGGCGGAAAAACTGTTTTTT
few | . | TRBJ2-1 | TRBV19 | 15 | CASSIGLFSYNEQFF | TGTGCCAGTAGTATAGGGCTATTCTCCTACAATGAGCAGTTCTTC
. | TRBD2 | TRBJ2-5 | TRBV5-1 | 14 | CASSPSGAQETQYF | TGCGCCAGCAGCCCTAGCGGGGCCCAAGAGACCCAGTACTTC